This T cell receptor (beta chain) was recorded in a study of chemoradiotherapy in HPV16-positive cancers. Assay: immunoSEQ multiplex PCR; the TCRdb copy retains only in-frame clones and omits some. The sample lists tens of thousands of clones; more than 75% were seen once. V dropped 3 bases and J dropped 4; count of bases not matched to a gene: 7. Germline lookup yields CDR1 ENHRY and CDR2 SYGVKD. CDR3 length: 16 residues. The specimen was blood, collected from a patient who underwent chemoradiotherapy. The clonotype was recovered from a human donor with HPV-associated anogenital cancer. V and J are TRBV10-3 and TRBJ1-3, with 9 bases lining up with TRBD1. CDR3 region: CAISDPGTGRGNTIYF. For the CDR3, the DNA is TGTGCCATCAGTGACCCCGGGACAGGGAGAGGAAACACCATATATTTT.